This T cell receptor (beta chain) was recorded in a study of neurological immune-mediated disorders. A single record per CDR3 protein comes from TCRdb applying MiXCR to the 5' RACE reads. The sample consists of roughly 40,000 distinct CDR3 sequences, 2.5% of them appearing once. The CDR3 has 14 amino acids. Germline trimming cut 6 bases from V and 5 bases from J; bases unmatched to any gene: 4. This clonotype was counted only a few times. This clonotype was sampled from a man aged 50-60 years with multiple sclerosis. The chain employs TRBV12-3 or TRBV12-4 and TRBJ1-6; 7 bases align to TRBD1. Material: PBMCs. CDR3 sequence: CASRTGSHNSPLHF. CDR3 DNA: TGTGCCAGCAGGACAGGGTCCCATAATTCACCCCTCCACTTT.